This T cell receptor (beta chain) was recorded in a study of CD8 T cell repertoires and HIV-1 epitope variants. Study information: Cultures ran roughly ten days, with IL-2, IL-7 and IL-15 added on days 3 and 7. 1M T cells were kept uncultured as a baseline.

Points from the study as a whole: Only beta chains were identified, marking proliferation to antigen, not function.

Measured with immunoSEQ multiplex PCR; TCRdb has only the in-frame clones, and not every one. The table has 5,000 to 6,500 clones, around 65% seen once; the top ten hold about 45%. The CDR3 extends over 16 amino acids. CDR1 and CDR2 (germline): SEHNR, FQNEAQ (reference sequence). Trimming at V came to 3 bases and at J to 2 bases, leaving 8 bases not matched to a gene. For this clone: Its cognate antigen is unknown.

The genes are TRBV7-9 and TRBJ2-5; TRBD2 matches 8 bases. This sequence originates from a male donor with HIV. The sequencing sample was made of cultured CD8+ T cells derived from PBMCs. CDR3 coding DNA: TGTGCCAGCAGCTTGATCCCTGGGACTAGACAAGAGACCCAGTACTTC. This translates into CASSLIPGTRQETQYF.